These T cell receptor beta chains were read from a single sample in a study of OX40 agonist ivuxolimab in advanced cancers. Profiling relied on immunoSEQ multiplex PCR, and the TCRdb table lists in-frame clones only, not all of them. The sample has about 58,000 clones; 88% are singletons. The specimen was CD4+ or CD8+ T cells sorted from blood, collected in a trial of the OX40 agonist ivuxolimab. The receptors come from an adult with an advanced solid tumor such as melanoma, head and neck, liver or kidney cancer. Both conserved end residues are part of each CDR3. A D gene is named only where the DNA matches it firmly. Some rows have no size entry. The others give once, few or many, or a class for an expanded clone.

d_call j_call v_call clone_size cdr3_nt cdr3_aa
TRBD1 TRBJ2-1 TRBV4-3 NA TGCGCCAGCAGCGAAAGGACAGGGGGGGCCAATGAGCAGTTCTTC CASSERTGGANEQFF
TRBD2 TRBJ2-1 TRBV2 once TGTGCCAGCAGGGCGGGAGGCTGGAATGAGCAGTTCTTC CASRAGGWNEQFF
NA TRBJ2-7 TRBV29-1 NA TGCAGCGTTGGTCCAGCCGTCTACGAGCAGTACTTC CSVGPAVYEQYF
TRBD2 TRBJ2-3 TRBV4-1 NA TGCGCCAGCAGTCACCAATTTAGCGGGCCTAGGGATACGCAGTATTTT CASSHQFSGPRDTQYF
NA TRBJ1-1 TRBV4-1 NA TGCGCCAGCAGCCAACGGACAGCAAACACTGAAGCTTTCTTT CASSQRTANTEAFF
NA TRBJ1-1 TRBV7-8 NA TGTGCCAGCACCCCCTGGTCCCGAGGGGACACTGAAGCTTTCTTT CASTPWSRGDTEAFF
NA TRBJ1-1 TRBV15 NA TGTGCCACCAGCAGAGAAGGGGGTTTCACAAGTGAAGCTTTCTTT CATSREGGFTSEAFF
NA TRBJ2-1 TRBV11-1 NA TGTGCCAGCAGCTTAGCGGTGGGCAACGAGCAGTTCTTC CASSLAVGNEQFF
NA TRBJ2-7 TRBV19 NA TGTGCCAGTACCAACCGGGACAACTCCTACGAGCAGTACTTC CASTNRDNSYEQYF
NA TRBJ2-4 TRBV28 NA TGTGCCAGCGGTGATTCCAAAAACATTCAGTACTTC CASGDSKNIQYF
TRBD2 TRBJ2-7 TRBV28 NA TGTGCCAGCGGCGGACTAGCGGGAGTCGGCAACGAGCAGTACTTC CASGGLAGVGNEQYF
NA TRBJ2-7 TRBV2 NA TGTGCCAGCAGTAGGGCCTGGGGGCCCTACGAGCAGTACTTC CASSRAWGPYEQYF
NA TRBJ2-5 TRBV2 once TGTGCCAGCAGTCAAGAGACCCAGTACTTC CASSQETQYF
TRBD1 TRBJ1-1 TRBV29-1 NA TGCAGCGTCCGGGACAGGGGACTCACTGAAGCTTTCTTT CSVRDRGLTEAFF
NA TRBJ1-1 TRBV27 once TGTGCCAGCAGTCTCAAACAGGGAGACACTGAAGCTTTCTTT CASSLKQGDTEAFF
TRBD1 TRBJ1-5 TRBV15 NA TGTGCCACCAGCGGACAGGTTGGGGGATATAGCAATCAGCCCCAGCATTTT CATSGQVGGYSNQPQHF
TRBD1 TRBJ2-1 TRBV4-2 NA TGTGCCAGCAGCTTAGACAGGGGCCATGAGCAGTTCTTC CASSLDRGHEQFF
TRBD2 TRBJ2-3 TRBV28 once TGTGCCAGCAGTTTCCAAGGACTAGCGTTAACAGATACGCAGTATTTT CASSFQGLALTDTQYF
NA TRBJ2-1 TRBV5-4 NA TGTGCCAGCAGCTTAAGGGACATCTACAATGAGCAGTTCTTC CASSLRDIYNEQFF
NA TRBJ2-1 TRBV4-2 NA TGTGCCAGCAGCCAAGATCGGGTGGGCAATGAGCAGTTCTTC CASSQDRVGNEQFF
NA TRBJ2-7 TRBV6-1 NA TGTGCCAGCAGTGTGGAGCCGTTTGGGACCTACGAGCAGTACTTC CASSVEPFGTYEQYF
NA TRBJ1-3 TRBV30 NA TGTGCCTGGAGGGTCCTCTCTGGAAACACCATATATTTT CAWRVLSGNTIYF
TRBD1 TRBJ2-2 TRBV28 NA TGTGCCAGCAGTCTCGACAGGGGGAACACCGGGGAGCTGTTTTTT CASSLDRGNTGELFF
NA TRBJ1-1 TRBV15 once TGTGCCACCAGCAGAGATCTGATGAACACTGAAGCTTTCTTT CATSRDLMNTEAFF
TRBD1 TRBJ1-5 TRBV2 NA TGTGCCAGCAGTCTACAGGGGGTTGGGAATCAGCCCCAGCATTTT CASSLQGVGNQPQHF
NA TRBJ1-4 TRBV18 NA TGTGCCAGCTCACCGTCGGGCTCGAGGGTGAATGAAAAACTGTTTTTT CASSPSGSRVNEKLFF
NA TRBJ1-4 TRBV30 once TGTGCCTGGAGTGAAGGGACGTACCCAACTAATGAAAAACTGTTTTTT CAWSEGTYPTNEKLFF
NA TRBJ2-3 TRBV5-1 NA TGCGCCAGCAGCTTGGAAGGGAAAAGCACAGATACGCAGTATTTT CASSLEGKSTDTQYF
NA TRBJ2-1 TRBV5-8 NA TGTGCCAGCAGCTCTTGGGCTGACAATGAGCAGTTCTTC CASSSWADNEQFF
NA TRBJ2-5 TRBV2 NA TGTGCCAGCACATCAGGGGAACATGGGGAGACCCAGTACTTC CASTSGEHGETQYF
NA TRBJ1-6 TRBV11-2 NA TGTGCCAGCAGCTCCCGGGAGCAAGATTCACCCCTCCACTTT CASSSREQDSPLHF
NA TRBJ1-3 TRBV5-1 NA TGCGCCAGCAGCTTGCGTCCCTCTGGAAACACCATATATTTT CASSLRPSGNTIYF
NA TRBJ2-3 TRBV7-2 NA TGTGCCAGCAGCTTAGCTCCGGCTATAGAGACAGATACGCAGTATTTT CASSLAPAIETDTQYF
TRBD1 TRBJ2-7 TRBV6-5 NA TGTGCCAGCAGTTACGAAGGGACAGGGACCTACGAGCAGTACTTC CASSYEGTGTYEQYF
TRBD2 TRBJ2-3 TRBV10-1 NA TGCGCCAGCAGTGGCCCCACTAGCGGGAGGGCCCTCGGAGGTACAGATACGCAGTATTTT CASSGPTSGRALGGTDTQYF
NA TRBJ1-5 TRBV4-2 few TGTGCCAGCAGCCAAGATCGGACAGAATTCCAGCCCCAGCATTTT CASSQDRTEFQPQHF
NA TRBJ2-3 TRBV30 NA TGTGCCTGGAGTTTCCCAGATACGCAGTATTTT CAWSFPDTQYF
NA TRBJ1-4 TRBV18 NA TGTGCCAGCTCATCCGCCCTGGGCGAAAAACTGTTTTTT CASSSALGEKLFF
NA TRBJ2-7 TRBV18 NA TGTGCCAGCTCACCAGGCGAGGAAACCTACGAGCAGTACTTC CASSPGEETYEQYF
NA TRBJ1-1 TRBV18 NA TGTGCCAGCTCACCGCAGGTAACAGTGAACACTGAAGCTTTCTTT CASSPQVTVNTEAFF
NA TRBJ2-1 TRBV18 NA TGTGCCAGCTCCTCCATGGGGGTCGTTGGCAATGAGCAGTTCTTC CASSSMGVVGNEQFF
TRBD2 TRBJ2-1 TRBV29-1 NA TGCAGCGCGAAGCGGGAGGTTGCCTACAATGAGCAGTTCTTC CSAKREVAYNEQFF
NA TRBJ1-1 TRBV7-3 NA TGTGCCAGCAGCTTATTGGCGAACACTGAAGCTTTCTTT CASSLLANTEAFF
NA TRBJ2-2 TRBV9 NA TGTGCCAGCAGCCTCCAGGGGGGAGGGAACACCGGGGAGCTGTTTTTT CASSLQGGGNTGELFF
NA TRBJ2-7 TRBV18 NA TGTGCCAGCTCACCGGACTACTACGAGCAGTACTTC CASSPDYYEQYF